This is a list of T cell receptor beta chains from one sample in a study of blood T cell repertoires in COVID-19. Sequencing used immunoSEQ multiplex PCR; TCRdb keeps in-frame clones, though not all of them. Of over 50,000 clones listed, approximately 80% are singletons. The specimen was peripheral blood. The receptors were sampled from a man over 45 with acute or convalescent COVID-19. Each CDR3 is given with its conserved first and last residue.

TRBV4-1	17	TRBJ2-5	CASSKSVLGRETETQYF
TRBV11-3	15	TRBJ1-3	CASSFGTGAVNTIYF
TRBV19	13	TRBJ1-5	CASSPTGGQPQHF
TRBV3-1/TRBV3-2	16	TRBJ2-7	CASSQDPSGSSYEQYF
TRBV4-1	15	TRBJ1-2	CASSPNPSGIYGYTF
TRBV3-1/TRBV3-2	16	TRBJ2-5	CASSQMTSGSGETQYF
TRBV2	17	TRBJ2-7	CASIPVLGTSGAHEQYF
TRBV14	14	TRBJ2-1	CASSQVASGREQFF
TRBV19	13	TRBJ1-5	CASSPGGRQPQHF
TRBV18	15	TRBJ1-4	CASSLAPGPNEKLFF
TRBV25-1	14	TRBJ1-1	CASSDQGQGVEAFF
TRBV29-1	13	TRBJ1-1	CSVRGSLNTEAFF
TRBV3-1/TRBV3-2	20	TRBJ2-3	CASSQGTGTSGISGTDTQYF
TRBV7-9	17	TRBJ1-3	CASSQRKQGVSGNTIYF
TRBV7-2	14	TRBJ2-7	CASSLSTGLYEQYF
TRBV28	15	TRBJ1-1	CASRYRDRGTTEAFF
TRBV11-2	16	TRBJ2-7	CASSPGQGPQGYEQYF
TRBV7-3	15	TRBJ2-1	CASSSSASSYNEQFF
TRBV5-1	15	TRBJ2-7	CASSRTTPRSYEQYF
TRBV19	14	TRBJ1-5	CASNRGSSNQPQHF
TRBV19	13	TRBJ1-5	CASSGGSRDTRHF
TRBV27	15	TRBJ2-1	CASSPRASGYNEQFF
TRBV28	14	TRBJ2-7	CASIGTPGVYEQYF
TRBV27	15	TRBJ2-3	CASSAGLAGTDTQYF
TRBV5-6	17	TRBJ2-4	CASSSGTGIGAKNIQYF
TRBV7-2	15	TRBJ1-5	CASSLAYRTSQPQHF
TRBV7-9	16	TRBJ2-1	CASSLGTSGSYNEQFF
TRBV27	15	TRBJ2-7	CASSFDLQTAYEQYF